These 24 T cell receptor beta chains were sequenced from one sample in a study of metastatic and nonmetastatic thyroid tumors. All patients were untreated before thyroid surgery. Using MiXCR, TCRdb re-called clones from the PCR reads. In the table there are roughly 61,000 clones, more than 3.5% of which are singletons. The sequencing input was blood. These receptors came from a female donor with papillary thyroid cancer or a benign thyroid nodule (not recorded which). Some clones in this sample may be carry-over from other donors' samples.

Here the CDR3 DNA reads TGCGCCAGCAGTCGATCCGGGACCCCCATTGAGACCCAGTACTTC. Its translation: CASSRSGTPIETQYF. This rearrangement joins TRBV5-1 to TRBJ2-5, with D tentatively TRBD1 or TRBD2 (5 bases each). Looked up from germline, CDR1 is SGHRS and CDR2 is YFSETQ. V lost 5 bases to trimming and J lost 5 bases, with 19 bases between them. This CDR3 comprises 15 residues.

This clone was seen many times. The same CDR3 is also encoded by other DNA sequences in this sample. This chain uses TRBV28 with TRBJ2-5, with 8 bases that match TRBD2. Germline CDR1 and CDR2: MDHEN and SYDVKM. Trimming cost V 3 bases and J 4 bases; bases outside gene matches: 22. This CDR3 spans 20 amino acids. The DNA for the CDR3 is TGTGCCAGCAGTTTTGTTATACTAGCGGCACGAAACAGAACAACAGAGACCCAGTACTTC. It yields the protein CASSFVILAARNRTTETQYF.

The sample holds many counts of this clone. The V call is TRBV5-6, the J call TRBJ2-2, with TRBD1 as a possible D gene (6 bases). V gave up 4 bases and J gave up 3 bases, with 13 bases separating them. The CDR3 consists of 15 residues. The germline V gene encodes CDR1 SGHDT and CDR2 YYEEEE. The CDR3 here is CASSNGQRYTGELFF. CDR3 DNA sequence: TGTGCCAGCAGCAACGGACAGAGATACACCGGGGAGCTGTTTTTT.

The sample holds many counts of this clone. The DNA of the CDR3 is TGTGCCTGGAGTTGGGGGATCGGGGATGAGCAGTTCTTC. Its protein is CAWSWGIGDEQFF. V usage is TRBV30 and J usage is TRBJ2-1, with D tentatively TRBD1 or TRBD2 (5 bases each). V shed 2 bases and J shed 8 bases, with 13 bases lying between them. The germline gives CDR1 GTSNPN, CDR2 SVGIG (reference sequence). This CDR3 has 13 residues. Using reference TRBV30 and TRBJ2-1 for the parts outside the CDR3, the full variable domain is SQTIHQWPATLVQPVGSPLSLECTVEGTSNPNLYWYRQAAGRGLQLLFYSVGIGQISSEVPQNLSASRPQDRQFILSSKKLLLSDSGFYLCAWSWGIGDEQFFGPGTRLTVL.

Note on this clone: The junction and the germline gene differ at one end; a read error may be behind it. The chain employs TRBV6-1 and TRBJ2-7; D gene ambiguous. The CDR3 loop spans 11 amino acids. Germline CDR1 MNHNS, CDR2 SASEGT. The CDR3 sequence is CASAVFYEQYF. CDR3 DNA sequence: TGTGCCAGCGCAGTTTTTTACGAGCAGTACTTT.

The sample holds many counts of this clone. CDR3 bases: TGTGCCAGCAGCCCCTTGACAGAAGCTTTCTTT. Amino acids: CASSPLTEAFF. The J gene is TRBJ1-1, the V gene TRBV11-3; D not certain. CDR3 length: 11 amino acids. Germline CDR1 reads SGHNT; CDR2 reads YENEEA. The V end was cut by 5 bases, the J end by 8 bases, with 9 bases between. Filled out from reference TRBV11-3 and TRBJ1-1, the complete variable domain reads EAGVVQSPRYKIIEKKQPVAFWCNPISGHNTLYWYLQNLGQGPELLIRYENEEAVDDSQLPKDRFSAERLKGVDSTLKIQPAELGDSAVYLCASSPLTEAFFGQGTRLTVV.

Points on this clone: A much larger clone lies one base from this, so it may be a read error. Other DNA variants within this sample encode the same CDR3. The chain joins TRBV5-8 to TRBJ1-2; no firm D call. This CDR3 is 15 amino acids long. Trimming left V 1 base short and J 8 bases short, with 18 bases between. The V gene's germline CDR1 is SGHTS and CDR2 YDEGEE. CDR3 sequence reads: CASSLRVRLPGGYTF. The DNA of the CDR3 is TGTGCCAGCAGCTTGAGGGTACGACTCCCGGGGGGCTACACCTTC.

This clone has just a few counts. A much larger clone is a single base away; this may be a read error. The J gene is TRBJ2-1, the V gene TRBV11-2, with unresolved D. This CDR3 contains 12 residues. Germline values: CDR1 SGHAT, CDR2 FQNNGV. The CDR3 is CASSPICNEQFF. CDR3 sequence (DNA): TGTGCCAGCAGTCCTATCTGCAATGAGCAGTTTTTC.

This chain uses TRBV28 with TRBJ2-7, with D possibly matching TRBD2 (6 bases). The V end lost 2 bases, the J end lost 4 bases, and 12 bases lay between the germline ends. The germline gives CDR1 MDHEN, CDR2 SYDVKM. The CDR3 consists of 14 residues. The DNA for the CDR3 is TGTGCCAGCAGTTTAGGAGGGAAAACATACGAGCAGTACTTC. It codes for CASSLGGKTYEQYF. Full variable domain (outside the CDR3, taken from reference TRBV28 and TRBJ2-7): DVKVTQSSRYLVKRTGEKVFLECVQDMDHENMFWYRQDPGLGLRLIYFSYDVKMKEKGDIPEGYSVSREKKERFSLILESASTNQTSMYLCASSLGGKTYEQYFGPGTRLTVT.

The table lists this clone with many counts. The rearrangement links TRBV11-3 to TRBJ2-1; 9 bases map to TRBD2. CDR1 is SGHNT and CDR2 is YENEEA in the germline V gene. This CDR3 is built from 14 residues. The trim removed 2 bases at V and 7 bases at J, leaving 3 bases unmatched. The CDR3 DNA is TGTGCCAGCAGCTTAATGCTAGCGGGGAATGAGCAGTTCTTC. The encoded protein is CASSLMLAGNEQFF.

In this sample, this clone turned up a few times. CDR3 DNA: TGTGCCAGCAGTCTCCGGGGGGGAGCAGATACGCAGTATTTT. The encoded protein is CASSLRGGADTQYF. The chain joins TRBV6-2 or TRBV6-3 to TRBJ2-3, with 8 bases identical to TRBD2. The CDR3 is made up of 14 amino acids. The J segment lost 4 bases and the V segment lost 5 bases, leaving 5 bases of the junction unmatched. Germline V lookup: CDR1 MNHEY, CDR2 SVGEGT.

At least ten counts were recorded for this clone. V usage is TRBV5-1 and J usage is TRBJ2-2; no reliable D call. CDR3 length: 13 amino acids. In germline, CDR1 is SGHRS, CDR2 YFSETQ. Trimming took off 3 bases at V and 8 bases at J, with 11 bases between the two ends. The CDR3 sequence is CASSSTWPGELFF. CDR3 in DNA: TGCGCCAGCAGCTCGACATGGCCGGGGGAGCTGTTTTTT.

This clone was found many times. The chain uses TRBV15 and TRBJ1-2; D might be TRBD1 (6 bases). V lost 0 bases to trimming and J lost 8 bases, with 19 bases between them. CDR3 length: 16 amino acids. CDR1 is LNHNV and CDR2 is YYDKDF in the germline V gene (reference sequence). The CDR3 region has the DNA TGTGCCACCAGCAGAGATCAAAAAGGGACACAAGGAGGCTACACCTTC. Translated, it gives CATSRDQKGTQGGYTF.

This clone has at least ten counts. V is TRBV12-3 or TRBV12-4 and J is TRBJ1-6; D may be TRBD1 (6 bases). The CDR3 length is 14 residues. Trimming stripped 5 bases from V and 7 bases from J, with 12 bases between. CDR3 in DNA: TGTGCCAGCAGTATCGGACAGCTCAATTCACCCCTCCACTTT. It encodes CASSIGQLNSPLHF.

A few counts support this clone. The CDR3 spells CASSRPPSYEQYF. CDR3 bases: TGTGCCAGCAGTCGCCCCCCATCCTACGAGCAGTACTTC. The chain links TRBV12-3 or TRBV12-4 to TRBJ2-7, with unresolved D. Trimming removed 5 bases at V and 1 base at J, with 9 bases between. The CDR3 runs to 13 residues.

There are a few counts of this clone. The chain employs TRBV9 and TRBJ1-1; D call uncertain. V gave up 6 bases and J gave up 0 bases, with 9 bases separating them. CDR1 is SGDLS, CDR2 YYNGEE, per germline. The CDR3 spans 13 residues. The CDR3 coding sequence is TGTGCCAGCACTACGGACTTGAACACTGAAGCTTTCTTT. Residues: CASTTDLNTEAFF.

This clone was recorded many times. The chain joins TRBV7-2 to TRBJ2-3; 8 positions agree with TRBD2. This CDR3 has 18 amino acids. The V and J ends lost 3 bases and 5 bases, in that order; junction bases with no gene match: 16. Germline V gives CDR1 SGHTA, CDR2 FQGNSA. The DNA of the CDR3 is TGTGCCAGCAGCTTTTCCCCAAGCGGGGGCTCCACTGTAGATACGCAGTATTTT. This codes for CASSFSPSGGSTVDTQYF. The whole variable domain, filled in from reference TRBV7-2 and TRBJ2-3, reads GAGVSQSPSNKVTEKGKDVELRCDPISGHTALYWYRQSLGQGLEFLIYFQGNSAPDKSGLPSDRFSAERTGGSVSTLTIQRTQQEDSAVYLCASSFSPSGGSTVDTQYFGPGTRLTVL.

This clone was seen many times. This chain links TRBV20-1 with TRBJ1-3, with D unresolved. Germline V lookup: CDR1 DFQATT, CDR2 SNEGSKA (reference sequence). The CDR3 is 15 residues long. The V gene lost 6 bases and the J gene lost 4 bases, with 19 bases spanning the gap. CDR3 sequence: CSASSTGAWGNTIYF. In DNA, the CDR3 is TGCAGTGCCAGTAGTACGGGCGCCTGGGGAAACACCATATATTTT.

Worth noting for this clone: Relative to the germline gene, one junction end is altered; a read error may explain this. DNA of the CDR3: TGTGCCAGCAATACAAGCGGGAGAAGAACCGGAGAGCTGTTTTTT. Protein product: CASNTSGRRTGELFF. The chain is built from TRBV6-2 or TRBV6-3 and TRBJ2-2, with 8 bases matching TRBD2. The CDR3 is 15 amino acids. Germline loops: CDR1 MNHEY, CDR2 SVGEGT.

In its sample, this clone was seen many times. The chain has TRBV24-1 and TRBJ2-3; 11 bases are a match to TRBD2. V dropped 3 bases and J dropped 2; count of bases not matched to a gene: 6. This CDR3 region has 17 residues. From germline, CDR1 is KGHDR and CDR2 SFDVKD. The CDR3 region is CATSDATTSGATDTQYF. As DNA, the CDR3 is TGTGCCACCAGTGATGCCACGACTAGCGGGGCCACAGATACGCAGTATTTT.

The sample holds many counts of this clone. This chain links TRBV28 with TRBJ1-2; tentatively, D is TRBD1 (5 bases). The V and J ends lost 1 base and 6 bases respectively, with 15 bases between them. This CDR3 has 15 residues. Germline loops: CDR1 MDHEN, CDR2 SYDVKM. The CDR3 DNA reads TGTGCCAGCAGTTTATACGGCAGGGATATCGATGGCTACACCTTC. Translated, it gives CASSLYGRDIDGYTF.

The chain links TRBV30 to TRBJ2-7; no clear D gene. The germline V and J ends were trimmed by 1 base and 3 bases, with 4 bases remaining between them. CDR3 size: 11 residues. The germline V gene has CDR1 GTSNPN and CDR2 SVGIG (reference sequence). The CDR3 region has the DNA TGTGCCTGGAGTGGGGGCTACGAGCAGTACTTC. It translates to CAWSGGYEQYF.

This clone occurred a few times. This chain connects TRBV19 to TRBJ2-2, with D tentatively TRBD1 (5 bases). The germline CDR1 and CDR2 sequences are LNHDA and SQIVND (reference sequence). The CDR3 has 15 residues. Trimming took off 4 bases at V and 14 bases at J, with 23 bases between the two ends. The CDR3 loop reads CASSRQCATTVDLFF. The CDR3 bases are TGTGCCAGTAGTAGACAGTGTGCGACCACCGTGGATCTGTTTTTT.

Only a few counts were recorded for this clone. The genes are TRBV24-1 and TRBJ1-5; 7 bases agree with TRBD1. The trim removed 6 bases at V and 6 bases at J, leaving 19 bases unmatched. The germline gives CDR1 KGHDR, CDR2 SFDVKD. CDR3 size: 18 residues. The CDR3 sequence: CATSKNRGGRGAFQPQHF. The CDR3 region has the DNA TGTGCCACCAGTAAAAACAGGGGAGGGAGAGGAGCTTTTCAGCCCCAGCATTTT.